Listed below are T cell receptor beta chains from one sample, sequenced in a study of blood T cell repertoires in COVID-19. This table comes from immunoSEQ multiplex PCR, and its TCRdb copy is limited to in-frame clones, with some not included. The table lists 150,000 to 250,000 clones, 94% of them singletons, with roughly 0.76% in the top ten. Material: peripheral blood. These receptors all stem from a man aged 30 to 45 with COVID-19, enrolled during active disease. Each CDR3 is given with its conserved first and last residue. The order of the fields is CDR3 protein, CDR3 DNA, V gene, D gene, J gene, clone size. The D gene is left open where the match is weak. Clone size is not always given. Where it is, it says once, few, many or a class for expanded clones.

CDR3: CASGLVLARQTGELFF
DNA: TGTGCTAGTGGTTTGGTACTTGCCAGACAAACCGGGGAGCTGTTTTTT
V: TRBV12-5
D: NA
J: TRBJ2-2
size: NA

CDR3: CASSTRYSGAETQYF
DNA: TGTGCCAGCAGCACACGATATAGCGGGGCAGAGACCCAGTACTTC
V: TRBV7-2
D: TRBD2
J: TRBJ2-5
size: NA

CDR3: CASSSGGPTDTQYF
DNA: TGCGCCAGCAGCTCGGGGGGGCCCACAGATACGCAGTATTTT
V: TRBV5-1
D: TRBD2
J: TRBJ2-3
size: once

CDR3: CASSLWRTGTDNSPLHF
DNA: TGCGCCAGCAGCTTGTGGAGGACAGGGACTGACAATTCACCCCTCCACTTT
V: TRBV5-1
D: TRBD1
J: TRBJ1-6
size: NA

CDR3: CASSLGGSLNTEAFF
DNA: TGTGCCAGCAGCTTAGGGGGCAGCTTGAACACTGAAGCTTTCTTT
V: TRBV11-2
D: NA
J: TRBJ1-1
size: NA

CDR3: CASSEDWRGPAYEQYF
DNA: TGTGCCAGCAGTGAAGATTGGAGGGGACCAGCCTACGAGCAGTACTTC
V: TRBV6-1
D: NA
J: TRBJ2-7
size: NA

CDR3: CASSAKGGVQPQHF
DNA: TGTGCCAGTAGTGCCAAAGGGGGGGTTCAGCCCCAGCATTTT
V: TRBV19
D: NA
J: TRBJ1-5
size: once

CDR3: CASSPTSGTNGGETQYF
DNA: TGTGCCAGCAGCCCGACATCCGGGACTAACGGAGGGGAGACCCAGTACTTC
V: TRBV7-9
D: TRBD2
J: TRBJ2-5
size: NA

CDR3: CASSKLIAGGYNEQFF
DNA: TGTGCCAGTAGTAAACTTATAGCGGGGGGCTACAATGAGCAGTTCTTC
V: TRBV19
D: TRBD2
J: TRBJ2-1
size: NA

CDR3: CASSLPTSGGATDTQYF
DNA: TGTGCCAGCAGCCTTCCGACTAGCGGGGGGGCCACAGATACGCAGTATTTT
V: TRBV3-1/TRBV3-2
D: TRBD2
J: TRBJ2-3
size: once

CDR3: CASSPATSGGFYEQYF
DNA: TGCGCCAGCAGCCCGGCCACTAGCGGGGGTTTCTACGAGCAGTACTTC
V: TRBV5-1
D: TRBD2
J: TRBJ2-7
size: NA

CDR3: CASSPRDSISGANVLTF
DNA: TGTGCCAGCAGCCCCCGGGACAGCATCTCTGGGGCCAACGTCCTGACTTTC
V: TRBV9
D: TRBD1
J: TRBJ2-6
size: NA

CDR3: CASSAQGLAYEQYF
DNA: TGTGCCAGCAGTGCGCAGGGCCTCGCTTACGAGCAGTACTTC
V: TRBV2
D: NA
J: TRBJ2-7
size: NA

CDR3: CASGGTGEGVNSPLHF
DNA: TGTGCTAGTGGTGGGACAGGGGAGGGGGTCAATTCACCCCTCCACTTT
V: TRBV12-5
D: TRBD1
J: TRBJ1-6
size: NA

CDR3: CASSLEQGGSPLHF
DNA: TGTGCCAGCAGCTTGGAACAGGGGGGTTCACCCCTCCACTTT
V: TRBV5-6
D: TRBD1
J: TRBJ1-6
size: NA

CDR3: CASSFRRSPEKETQYF
DNA: TGTGCCAGCAGCTTCCGGCGGAGCCCTGAAAAAGAGACCCAGTACTTC
V: TRBV7-7
D: NA
J: TRBJ2-5
size: NA

CDR3: CATSDDGGSGYTF
DNA: TGTGCCACCAGTGATGACGGAGGCTCTGGCTACACCTTC
V: TRBV24-1
D: NA
J: TRBJ1-2
size: once

CDR3: CASSLGARYNEQFF
DNA: TGTGCCAGCAGCTTAGGGGCCCGGTACAATGAGCAGTTCTTC
V: TRBV7-2
D: NA
J: TRBJ2-1
size: NA

CDR3: CASSRLPTTQAAGELFF
DNA: TGTGCCAGCAGCCGACTCCCGACCACCCAAGCGGCCGGGGAGCTGTTTTTT
V: TRBV7-6
D: NA
J: TRBJ2-2
size: few

CDR3: CASSPTGEETQYF
DNA: TGTGCCAGCTCCCCGACAGGGGAGGAGACCCAGTACTTC
V: TRBV18
D: TRBD1
J: TRBJ2-5
size: NA

CDR3: CASSSVIQGIHEQYF
DNA: TGTGCCAGCAGCTCCGTTATTCAGGGGATCCACGAGCAGTACTTC
V: TRBV11-2
D: NA
J: TRBJ2-7
size: NA

CDR3: CASSSAGTGVEQYF
DNA: TGTGCCAGCAGTTCCGCCGGGACAGGGGTCGAGCAGTACTTC
V: TRBV27
D: TRBD1
J: TRBJ2-7
size: NA

CDR3: CASRGETDYGYTF
DNA: TGCGCCAGCAGGGGAGAAACGGATTATGGCTACACCTTC
V: TRBV5-1
D: NA
J: TRBJ1-2
size: NA

CDR3: CATSDPRQENTDTQYF
DNA: TGTGCCACCAGTGATCCCCGACAGGAGAACACAGATACGCAGTATTTT
V: TRBV24-1
D: NA
J: TRBJ2-3
size: NA

CDR3: CASSRQGDTEAFF
DNA: TGTGCCAGCTCAAGACAGGGGGACACTGAAGCTTTCTTT
V: TRBV18
D: TRBD1
J: TRBJ1-1
size: NA

CDR3: CATQGSDRLWFFYGYTF
DNA: TGTGCCACCCAGGGTAGTGACAGGTTATGGTTCTTCTATGGCTACACCTTC
V: TRBV24-1
D: NA
J: TRBJ1-2
size: NA

CDR3: CASSLDRDKKNIQYF
DNA: TGTGCCAGCTCGCTGGACCGGGACAAAAAAAACATTCAGTACTTC
V: TRBV18
D: NA
J: TRBJ2-4
size: NA

CDR3: CASSEAPTGGVGAKNIQYF
DNA: TGTGCCAGCAGTGAAGCGCCGACAGGGGGTGTCGGGGCCAAAAACATTCAGTACTTC
V: TRBV6-1
D: TRBD1
J: TRBJ2-4
size: NA

CDR3: CAWSTSGGAKETQYF
DNA: TGTGCCTGGAGCACTAGCGGGGGGGCAAAAGAGACCCAGTACTTC
V: TRBV30
D: TRBD2
J: TRBJ2-5
size: NA

CDR3: CASVSLAGGLYEQYF
DNA: TGTGCCAGTGTGAGCCTAGCGGGGGGATTATACGAGCAGTACTTC
V: TRBV28
D: TRBD2
J: TRBJ2-7
size: NA

CDR3: CASNVAGSSYNEQFF
DNA: TGCGCCAGCAATGTGGCGGGGAGCTCCTACAATGAGCAGTTCTTC
V: TRBV10-2
D: NA
J: TRBJ2-1
size: NA

CDR3: CASSFTGFAGANVLTF
DNA: TGTGCCAGCAGCTTCACAGGGTTCGCTGGGGCCAACGTCCTGACTTTC
V: TRBV7-3
D: NA
J: TRBJ2-6
size: NA

CDR3: CASSGGPSSYEQYF
DNA: TGTGCCAGCAGCGGGGGGCCGAGCTCCTACGAGCAGTACTTC
V: TRBV27
D: NA
J: TRBJ2-7
size: NA

CDR3: CASSAQPSDRGHEQFF
DNA: TGTGCCAGCAGCGCCCAACCCTCGGACAGGGGGCATGAGCAGTTCTTC
V: TRBV7-3
D: TRBD1
J: TRBJ2-1
size: NA

CDR3: CASSPGQDYNEQFF
DNA: TGTGCCAGCAGCCCGGGACAGGACTACAATGAGCAGTTCTTC
V: TRBV7-9
D: TRBD1
J: TRBJ2-1
size: once

CDR3: CASSVTASSGNTIYF
DNA: TGTGCCAGCAGCGTAACCGCGAGCTCTGGAAACACCATATATTTT
V: TRBV9
D: NA
J: TRBJ1-3
size: NA

CDR3: CASSLEGNLPLHF
DNA: TGTGCCAGCAGCTTGGAGGGGAATCTTCCTCTCCACTTT
V: TRBV5-5
D: NA
J: TRBJ1-6
size: few

CDR3: CAARQENSPLHF
DNA: TGTGCCGCCCGACAAGAGAATTCACCCCTCCACTTT
V: TRBV10-3
D: NA
J: TRBJ1-6
size: NA

CDR3: CASSEPTVLNYGYTF
DNA: TGTGCCAGCAGTGAACCTACAGTACTTAACTATGGCTACACCTTC
V: TRBV6-1
D: NA
J: TRBJ1-2
size: NA